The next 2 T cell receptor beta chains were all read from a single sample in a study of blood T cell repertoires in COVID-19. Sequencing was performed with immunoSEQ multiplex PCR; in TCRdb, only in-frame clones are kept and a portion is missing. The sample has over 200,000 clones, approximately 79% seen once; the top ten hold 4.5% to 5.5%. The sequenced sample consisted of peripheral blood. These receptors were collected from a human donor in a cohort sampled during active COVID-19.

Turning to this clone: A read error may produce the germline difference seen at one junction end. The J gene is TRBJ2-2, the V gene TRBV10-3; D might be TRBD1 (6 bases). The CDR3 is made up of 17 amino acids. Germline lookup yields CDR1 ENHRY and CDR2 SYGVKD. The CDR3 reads CAISDGQMVVGTAELFF. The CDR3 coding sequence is TGTGCCATCAGTGATGGACAGATGGTCGTGGGGACCGCGGAGCTGTTTTTT.

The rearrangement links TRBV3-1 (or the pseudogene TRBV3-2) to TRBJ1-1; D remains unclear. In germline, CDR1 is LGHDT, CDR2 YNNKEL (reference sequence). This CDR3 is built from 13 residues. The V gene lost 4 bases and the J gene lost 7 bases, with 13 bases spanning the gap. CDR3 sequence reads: CASSLLKGGEAFF. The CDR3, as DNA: TGTGCCAGCAGCCTATTGAAAGGAGGTGAAGCTTTCTTT.